These 3 T cell receptor beta chains were sequenced from one sample in a study of blood T cell repertoires in COVID-19. This table comes from immunoSEQ multiplex PCR, and its TCRdb copy is limited to in-frame clones, with some not included. The sample lists roughly 120,000 clones; 87% were seen once. The material sequenced was peripheral blood. The receptors here all came from a human donor in a cohort sampled during active COVID-19.

The rearrangement joins TRBV5-8 to TRBJ1-5; 7 nucleotides align to TRBD1. With 4 bases clipped from V and 2 bases from J, the junction kept 12 bases outside the gene matches. This CDR3 is 17 amino acids long. Per the germline V gene, CDR1 is SGHTS and CDR2 is YDEGEE. This CDR3 is CASSLRQGFIGNQPQHF. The DNA for the CDR3 is TGTGCCAGCAGCCTACGACAGGGATTCATTGGCAATCAGCCCCAGCATTTT.

This clone showed up just once. This chain joins TRBV19 and TRBJ1-3; 7 bases agree with TRBD1. Per the germline V gene, CDR1 is LNHDA and CDR2 is SQIVND (reference sequence). The CDR3 is 15 residues long. With 5 bases clipped from V and 0 bases from J, the junction kept 4 bases outside the gene matches. CDR3: CASSPGDSSGNTIYF. The CDR3 DNA follows: TGTGCCAGTAGTCCTGGGGACAGCTCTGGAAACACCATATATTTT.

The chain links TRBV5-1 to TRBJ2-5; 7 nucleotides align to TRBD1. J gave up 5 bases and V 1 base, and 5 bases lay outside the gene matches. This CDR3 has 14 residues. The germline V gene encodes CDR1 SGHRS and CDR2 YFSETQ. CDR3 sequence: CASSLTGAGETQYF. CDR3 DNA sequence: TGCGCCAGCAGCTTGACAGGGGCCGGGGAGACCCAGTACTTC.